The 17 T cell receptor beta chains given below trace back to one sample, sequenced in a study of shared clonotypes between healthy human individuals. Generated by immunoSEQ multiplex PCR, the TCRdb table keeps only in-frame clones and is missing some. This table holds hundreds of thousands of clones, over 65% found once. Material: memory CD4+ T cells sorted from blood. The sample's subset: CD45RA-negative fraction. The receptors stem from a man aged 25 to 40 in good health.

This clone has a single count. The V and J genes are TRBV11-2 and TRBJ2-5; D gene unclear. In germline, CDR1 is SGHAT, CDR2 FQNNGV. The CDR3 consists of 13 residues. V was trimmed by 1 base and J by 2 bases, leaving 5 bases between them. The CDR3 DNA is TGTGCCAGCAGCTTAGGGCTTCAAGAGACCCAGTACTTC. This codes for CASSLGLQETQYF.

The sample holds one count of this clone. This chain links TRBV6-1 with TRBJ1-5; no clear D. CDR1 MNHNS and CDR2 SASEGT come from the germline V gene. Between the trimmed V and J ends, which lost 6 bases and 2 bases, there was a span of 8 bases. This CDR3 is built from 13 residues. The chain's CDR3 is CASRTLGNQPQHF. In DNA form, the CDR3 reads TGTGCCAGCAGAACGCTGGGCAATCAGCCCCAGCATTTT.

This clone has just one count. A read error may produce the germline difference seen at one junction end. The chain couples TRBV2 to TRBJ2-7; D unresolved. This CDR3 comprises 11 residues. CDR1 and CDR2 (germline): SNHLY, FYNNEI. CDR3 sequence reads: CASSRSHEQYF. CDR3 sequence (DNA): TGTGCCAGCAGCCGCTCCCACGAGCAGTACTTC.

V gene TRBV7-9 combines with J gene TRBJ1-5, with no clear D. The germline V gene has CDR1 SEHNR and CDR2 FQNEAQ (reference sequence). This CDR3 contains 15 residues. V lost 3 bases to trimming and J lost 6 bases, with 15 bases between them. CDR3 sequence: CASSFGRRWGQPQHF. In DNA form, the CDR3 reads TGTGCCAGCAGCTTCGGTCGCAGGTGGGGTCAGCCCCAGCATTTT.

In its sample, this clone was seen once. The chain has TRBV28 and TRBJ2-7; no firm D call. The V and J ends lost 4 bases and 0 bases respectively, with 16 bases between them. CDR3 size: 16 residues. Germline CDR1 MDHEN, CDR2 SYDVKM. CDR3 sequence (DNA): TGTGCCAGCAGTTACGACTCACCTGCAAGCTCCTACGAGCAGTACTTC. This codes for CASSYDSPASSYEQYF.

The V call is TRBV7-6, the J call TRBJ2-1, with D possibly being TRBD1 or TRBD2 (5 bases each). The germline CDR1 and CDR2 sequences are SGHVS and FNYEAQ. V shed 3 bases and J shed 2 bases, with 14 bases lying between them. CDR3 length: 16 residues. CDR3 sequence: CASSFGLGPTYNEQFF. CDR3 sequence (DNA): TGTGCCAGCAGCTTCGGCCTGGGACCGACCTACAATGAGCAGTTCTTC.

CDR3: CASSGAGRARETQYF. The DNA of the CDR3 is TGTGCCAGCAGTGGGGCCGGGAGGGCCAGGGAGACCCAGTACTTC. This chain connects TRBV28 to TRBJ2-5; 8 positions match TRBD2. The junction had 10 bases not matched to a gene; V was cut back by 5 bases and J by 5 bases. The CDR3 covers 15 residues. Germline lookup yields CDR1 MDHEN and CDR2 SYDVKM.

This sequence joins TRBV19 and TRBJ2-1; TRBD2 aligns across 10 bases. After removal of 7 bases from V and 6 bases from J, the junction contained 6 bases not matched to a gene. Germline loops: CDR1 LNHDA, CDR2 SQIVND (reference sequence). The CDR3 has 14 amino acids. CDR3 residues: CASISSGSVNEQFF. The DNA of the CDR3 is TGTGCCAGTATCTCTAGCGGGAGTGTCAATGAGCAGTTCTTC.

The chain couples TRBV5-1 to TRBJ2-5, with 8 bases fitting TRBD2. CDR1 is SGHRS and CDR2 is YFSETQ in the germline V gene. J gave up 4 bases and V 0 bases, and 2 bases lay outside the gene matches. The length of the CDR3 is 14 residues. The CDR3 spells CASSLGGRSETQYF. The CDR3 DNA reads TGCGCCAGCAGCTTGGGCGGGAGGTCAGAGACCCAGTACTTC.

This clone was recorded at least ten times. Other DNA sequences in this sample translate to the same CDR3. The chain links TRBV7-2 to TRBJ1-5; TRBD1 might be the D (5 bases). V was shortened by 3 bases and J by 2 bases, with 8 bases between the two germline ends. This CDR3 region has 14 residues. Germline V gene data show CDR1 as SGHTA and CDR2 as FQGNSA. The DNA for the CDR3 is TGTGCCAGCAGCTTCGGGGGTCGCAATCAGCCCCAGCATTTT. Protein sequence: CASSFGGRNQPQHF.

The chain joins TRBV28 to TRBJ1-3, with unresolved D. This CDR3 spans 16 amino acids. Germline V gene data show CDR1 as MDHEN and CDR2 as SYDVKM. Trimming took 7 bases from V and 0 from J, leaving 16 bases between them. The CDR3 nucleotides are TGTGCCAGCATTCCTGCAGGCGCCAGCTCTGGAAACACCATATATTTT. This encodes CASIPAGASSGNTIYF.

The chain employs TRBV15 and TRBJ1-5; 7 bases fit TRBD1. The CDR3 consists of 12 residues. V trimming: 9 bases; J trimming: 3 bases; junction bases outside the gene matches: 2. The germline V gene has CDR1 LNHNV and CDR2 YYDKDF (reference sequence). The CDR3: CATGQYNQPQHF. The CDR3 DNA sequence: TGTGCCACGGGACAGTACAATCAGCCCCAGCATTTT.

V usage is TRBV6-9 and J usage is TRBJ2-1, with D tentatively TRBD1 or TRBD2 (5 bases each). V dropped 11 bases and J dropped 5 bases, with 13 bases sitting between them. CDR3 length: 12 residues. Germline V CDR1 and CDR2: MNHGY, SVAAGI. In nucleotides, the CDR3 is TGTGCCCCCCAGGGAGAAGACAATGAGCAGTTCTTC. It is translated as CAPQGEDNEQFF.

The CDR3 region is CASSQEYHTEAFF. The DNA for the CDR3 is TGTGCCAGCAGCCAAGAGTATCACACTGAAGCTTTCTTT. The genes are TRBV14 and TRBJ1-1; D call uncertain. Deletions cut 0 bases from V and 3 bases from J, with 5 bases between. The CDR3 is made up of 13 amino acids. Germline V gene sequence: CDR1 SGHDN, CDR2 FVKESK.

This clone occurred a few times. The CDR3, as DNA: TGTGCCAGCCGGGACAGGGTCACCTATGGCTACACCTTC. Protein: CASRDRVTYGYTF. The chain couples TRBV2 to TRBJ1-2, with 9 positions matching TRBD1. The ends lost 8 bases at V and 4 bases at J; junction bases unmatched: 5. The germline V gene encodes CDR1 SNHLY and CDR2 FYNNEI. CDR3 length equals 13 residues.

The V gene is TRBV5-1, the J gene TRBJ2-2; D is ambiguous. This CDR3 contains 16 residues. V was clipped by 3 bases and J by 1 base, with 13 bases between them. Germline CDR1 and CDR2: SGHRS and YFSETQ. The CDR3 protein is CASSSYRTGNTGELFF. CDR3 coding DNA: TGCGCCAGCAGCTCCTACCGGACGGGGAACACCGGGGAGCTGTTTTTT.

The chain carries TRBV5-1 and TRBJ2-1; D call uncertain. The CDR3 is made up of 14 amino acids. V was cut by 0 bases and J by 4 bases, with 8 bases left in between. CDR1 is SGHRS and CDR2 is YFSETQ in the germline V gene. The CDR3 is CASSLDITYNEQFF. The CDR3 DNA reads TGCGCCAGCAGCTTGGATATAACTTACAATGAGCAGTTCTTC.